Each of the 26 T cell receptor beta chains below was sequenced from the same sample in a study of blood T cell repertoires in COVID-19. Libraries were prepared by immunoSEQ multiplex PCR; TCRdb keeps only in-frame clonotypes and omits some of them. The data hold 210,000 or so clones, with about 83% observed a single time. The material sequenced was peripheral blood. These receptors came from a woman between 25 and 40 years old with COVID-19, enrolled during active disease.

This sequence joins TRBV30 and TRBJ1-1; D may be TRBD1 (6 bases). Germline V gives CDR1 GTSNPN, CDR2 SVGIG (reference sequence). CDR3 size: 13 residues. The germline V and J ends were trimmed by 1 base and 4 bases, with 10 bases remaining between them. This CDR3 is CAWSEGGGTEAFF. CDR3 DNA sequence: TGTGCCTGGAGTGAAGGGGGGGGCACTGAAGCTTTCTTT. The full variable domain, in which reference TRBV30 and TRBJ1-1 provide the parts outside the CDR3, is SQTIHQWPATLVQPVGSPLSLECTVEGTSNPNLYWYRQAAGRGLQLLFYSVGIGQISSEVPQNLSASRPQDRQFILSSKKLLLSDSGFYLCAWSEGGGTEAFFGQGTRLTVV.

V usage is TRBV19 and J usage is TRBJ2-5; 7 nucleotides match TRBD1. The germline V gene encodes CDR1 LNHDA and CDR2 SQIVND (reference sequence). V lost 9 bases, J lost 1 base, and 2 bases stayed unmatched. The CDR3 runs to 12 residues. The CDR3 nucleotides are TGTGCCAGGACAGGGTTCCAAGAGACCCAGTACTTC. It encodes CARTGFQETQYF.

The V and J genes are TRBV28 and TRBJ1-2; perhaps TRBD1 as D (5 bases). Trimming cost V 6 bases and J 5 bases, with 10 bases left between them. This CDR3 region has 12 residues. The germline gives CDR1 MDHEN, CDR2 SYDVKM. CDR3 in DNA: TGTGCCAGCAGCCGAAGACAGTATGGCTACACCTTC. As protein: CASSRRQYGYTF.

This sequence joins TRBV6-6 and TRBJ2-7, with D perhaps matching TRBD1 (5 bases). Germline V gene lookup returns CDR1 MNHNY and CDR2 SVGAGI (reference sequence). V was clipped by 0 bases and J by 5 bases, with 8 bases between them. CDR3 length: 13 residues. This CDR3 is CASSYSRVDEQYF. Here the CDR3 DNA reads TGTGCCAGCAGTTACTCCAGGGTAGACGAGCAGTACTTC.

In this sample, this clone turned up many times. This chain links TRBV5-3 with TRBJ1-2; D unclear. TRBV5-3 belongs to the ORF category, with a function that is uncertain. Trimming cost V 4 bases and J 5 bases, with 18 bases left between them. The CDR3 spans 15 residues. The DNA of the CDR3 is TGTGCCAGAAGCGGGTCCCGGGAAATAGGGTATGGCTACACCTTC. Translated, it gives CARSGSREIGYGYTF.

J is TRBJ2-5 and V is TRBV9; D may be TRBD1 (6 bases). The germline CDR1 and CDR2 sequences are SGDLS and YYNGEE. Trimming took 0 bases from V and 5 from J, leaving 14 bases between them. The CDR3 is 15 residues long. This chain's CDR3 is CASSVDSGAGETQYF. CDR3 nucleotides: TGTGCCAGCAGCGTAGACTCAGGGGCAGGGGAGACCCAGTACTTC.

The CDR3 DNA follows: TGCGCCAGCAGCTTTCAGGGGGCCTACGAGCAGTACTTC. This gives the protein CASSFQGAYEQYF. This chain uses TRBV5-1 with TRBJ2-7, with 7 bases matching TRBD1. Looked up from germline, CDR1 is SGHRS and CDR2 is YFSETQ. With V trimmed by 2 bases and J by 2 bases, 1 base remained unmatched. The CDR3 sequence is 13 residues long.

The chain couples TRBV5-4 to TRBJ1-2; 7 nucleotides line up with TRBD1. The CDR3 runs to 14 residues. The trim removed 4 bases at V and 4 bases at J, leaving 7 bases unmatched. Germline V gene data show CDR1 as SGHNT and CDR2 as YYREEE (reference sequence). The CDR3 loop reads CASSQGQDPYGYTF. In DNA form, the CDR3 reads TGTGCCAGCAGCCAAGGACAGGACCCCTATGGCTACACCTTC.

The chain uses TRBV2 and TRBJ1-5; 7 bases line up with TRBD1. V shed 7 bases, J shed 2 bases, and the junction held 5 bases outside the gene matches. Looked up from germline, CDR1 is SNHLY and CDR2 is FYNNEI. The CDR3 consists of 14 residues. The CDR3 DNA sequence: TGTGCCAGCAAACAGGGGCGCGGCAATCAGCCCCAGCATTTT. This codes for CASKQGRGNQPQHF.

Notes on this clone: The junction shows a germline mismatch at one end, possibly a read error. The chain couples TRBV7-9 to TRBJ2-4; TRBD1 matches 10 bases. The CDR3 length is 12 residues. Per the germline V gene, CDR1 is SEHNR and CDR2 is FQNEAQ (reference sequence). The CDR3 DNA reads TGTGCCAGCAGCTTAGCCACGGGACAGGGGCACTTC. It is translated as CASSLATGQGHF.

V usage is TRBV20-1 and J usage is TRBJ2-1; a weak D match, TRBD2 (5 bases). Germline lookup yields CDR1 DFQATT and CDR2 SNEGSKA (reference sequence). The V and J ends lost 3 bases and 5 bases respectively, with 8 bases between them. The CDR3 extends over 12 amino acids. This CDR3 is CSASKRNNEQFF. As DNA, the CDR3 is TGCAGTGCTAGTAAGCGGAACAATGAGCAGTTCTTC.

This clone appeared a few times. V and J are TRBV28 and TRBJ1-1; D is perhaps TRBD1 (5 bases). V lost 6 bases, J lost 8 bases, and 13 bases lay in between. CDR3 length: 12 amino acids. Germline-derived CDR1 and CDR2 are MDHEN and SYDVKM. The CDR3 is CASSLGAGEAFF. DNA of the CDR3: TGTGCCAGCAGCCTAGGGGCAGGGGAAGCTTTCTTT.

The rearrangement joins TRBV7-2 to TRBJ2-7, with 7 bases fitting TRBD2. Germline assignment: CDR1 SGHTA and CDR2 FQGNSA. The CDR3 length is 16 residues. After removal of 1 base from V and 3 bases from J, the junction contained 9 bases not matched to a gene. CDR3 residues: CASSLDWGGARYEQYF. The CDR3, as DNA: TGTGCCAGCAGCTTAGATTGGGGAGGGGCCCGCTACGAGCAGTACTTC.

V usage is TRBV28 and J usage is TRBJ1-6, with D perhaps TRBD1 (5 bases). CDR3 length equals 13 residues. CDR1 and CDR2 from the germline V gene are MDHEN and SYDVKM. The V end lost 1 base, the J end lost 11 bases, and 9 bases lay between the germline ends. Written as DNA, the CDR3 is TGTGCCAGCAGTTTATTTAGGGGAACACCCCTCCACTTT. This gives the protein CASSLFRGTPLHF.

CDR3 coding DNA: TGTGCCAGCAGTATCAGGGCTTACAATCAGCCCCAGCATTTT. Translation gives CASSIRAYNQPQHF. J is TRBJ1-5 and V is TRBV6-2 or TRBV6-3, with a possible D match to TRBD1 (5 bases). The V gene lost 5 bases and the J gene lost 3 bases, with 11 bases spanning the gap. Per germline, CDR1 MNHEY and CDR2 SVGEGT. The CDR3 spans 14 residues.

This chain links TRBV7-8 with TRBJ2-5; D remains ambiguous. Trimming pared 5 bases from V and 4 bases from J, leaving 17 bases between. CDR3 length: 15 amino acids. In germline, CDR1 is SGHVS, CDR2 FQNEAQ. The CDR3 region is CASSPILTIGETQYF. The CDR3 nucleotides are TGTGCCAGCAGCCCCATTCTTACTATCGGAGAGACCCAGTACTTC.

V usage is TRBV6-2 or TRBV6-3 and J usage is TRBJ1-5, with D unclear. Deletions cut 7 bases from V and 3 bases from J, with 13 bases between. The CDR3 is 14 residues long. CDR1 MNHEY and CDR2 SVGEGT come from the germline V gene. The CDR3 DNA reads TGTGCCAGCAACCCTGCCGGGGTCAATCAGCCCCAGCATTTT. It codes for CASNPAGVNQPQHF.

The J gene is TRBJ2-3, the V gene TRBV7-2, with unresolved D. CDR3 length equals 13 residues. Germline CDR1 SGHTA, CDR2 FQGNSA. This chain's CDR3 is CATPSLNTDTQYF. The CDR3 coding sequence is TGTGCTACCCCCTCACTAAACACAGATACGCAGTATTTT.

The V gene is TRBV9, the J gene TRBJ1-2; 7 bases align to TRBD1. V lost 4 bases and J lost 8; bases outside the gene matches: 5. This CDR3 has 12 residues. CDR1 and CDR2 from the germline V gene are SGDLS and YYNGEE. The chain's CDR3 is CASSPRTGGYTF. The DNA of the CDR3 is TGTGCCAGCAGCCCTCGGACAGGAGGCTACACCTTC.

In its sample, this clone was seen once. The V and J genes are TRBV4-1 and TRBJ2-5, with TRBD2 identical over 8 bases. CDR1 and CDR2 (germline): MGHRA, YSYEKL. V was clipped by 0 bases and J by 5 bases; unmatched bases: 2. This CDR3 is 14 amino acids long. The DNA of the CDR3 is TGCGCCAGCAGCCAAGAAGGACTAGCTGAGACCCAGTACTTC. This codes for CASSQEGLAETQYF.

The V and J genes are TRBV7-2 and TRBJ1-2; TRBD1 matches at 12 bases. Trimming cost V 4 bases and J 7 bases; bases outside gene matches: 7. This CDR3 has 15 amino acids. Germline lookup yields CDR1 SGHTA and CDR2 FQGNSA. Here the CDR3 reads CASSSGGQGALGYTF. The CDR3 DNA is TGTGCCAGCAGCTCGGGGGGACAGGGGGCGCTTGGCTACACCTTC.

This chain uses TRBV27 with TRBJ1-5; D is ambiguous. Looked up from germline, CDR1 is MNHEY and CDR2 is SMNVEV (reference sequence). V shed 2 bases and J shed 6 bases, with 8 bases lying between them. The CDR3 sequence is 13 residues long. The CDR3 protein is CASSLLGGQPQHF. The DNA for the CDR3 is TGTGCCAGCAGTTTACTCGGTGGTCAGCCCCAGCATTTT.

The J gene is TRBJ2-3, the V gene TRBV6-5; 12 nucleotides match TRBD2. Germline loops: CDR1 MNHEY, CDR2 SVGAGI. V gave up 7 bases and J gave up 7 bases; unmatched junction bases: 9. This CDR3 region has 15 residues. CDR3 DNA sequence: TGTGCCAGCACCCTAGCGGGAGGGCCAGGGAATACGCAGTATTTT. It encodes CASTLAGGPGNTQYF.

This clone was detected a few times. In DNA, the CDR3 is TGTGCCAGTAGTATCGGACTAGCGGATTCCTACGAGCAGTACTTC. Encoded protein: CASSIGLADSYEQYF. The chain recombines TRBV19 with TRBJ2-7, with 10 bases matching TRBD2. V dropped 3 bases and J dropped 1; count of bases not matched to a gene: 3. Germline lookup yields CDR1 LNHDA and CDR2 SQIVND (reference sequence). This CDR3 spans 15 amino acids. Filled out from reference TRBV19 and TRBJ2-7, the complete variable domain reads DGGITQSPKYLFRKEGQNVTLSCEQNLNHDAMYWYRQDPGQGLRLIYYSQIVNDFQKGDIAEGYSVSREKKESFPLTVTSAQKNPTAFYLCASSIGLADSYEQYFGPGTRLTVT.

This chain joins TRBV6-5 and TRBJ2-1; 8 positions match TRBD1. Germline V gene sequence: CDR1 MNHEY, CDR2 SVGAGI. CDR3 length: 14 amino acids. Trimming cost V 7 bases and J 6 bases; bases outside gene matches: 8. The CDR3 spells CASNGAGGFNEQFF. The CDR3 bases are TGTGCCAGCAATGGCGCAGGGGGCTTCAATGAGCAGTTCTTC.

This clone has only a few counts. This chain joins TRBV4-3 and TRBJ2-7; 7 bases fit TRBD1. Germline V CDR1 and CDR2: LGHNA, YSLEER. With V trimmed by 0 bases and J by 5 bases, 4 bases remained unmatched. This CDR3 has 14 residues. CDR3 protein: CASSQETGSNEQYF. The CDR3 coding sequence is TGCGCCAGCAGCCAAGAGACAGGGTCAAACGAGCAGTACTTC.